This T cell receptor (beta chain) was documented in a study of blood T cells in healthy people across ages. This CDR3 is built from 13 residues. Per the germline V gene, CDR1 is MNHEY and CDR2 is SVGEGT. V was clipped by 8 bases and J by 1 base, with 12 bases between them. This clonotype showed up many times. Through a sample-barcoded 5' primer and a J-beta primer mix, a second PCR was run for roughly 6 to 11 cycles. MiXCR, run by TCRdb on the 5' RACE reads, gives a single entry per CDR3 protein. The sample lists approximately 730,000 distinct CDR3 sequences; approximately 55% were seen once. The chain has TRBV6-2 or TRBV6-3 and TRBJ2-7, with unresolved D. The receptor was isolated from a man aged 80 or over in good health. Sample: blood. CDR3 loop: CASRITGSYEQYF. The DNA of the CDR3 is TGTGCCAGCCGCATCACCGGGTCCTACGAGCAGTACTTC.